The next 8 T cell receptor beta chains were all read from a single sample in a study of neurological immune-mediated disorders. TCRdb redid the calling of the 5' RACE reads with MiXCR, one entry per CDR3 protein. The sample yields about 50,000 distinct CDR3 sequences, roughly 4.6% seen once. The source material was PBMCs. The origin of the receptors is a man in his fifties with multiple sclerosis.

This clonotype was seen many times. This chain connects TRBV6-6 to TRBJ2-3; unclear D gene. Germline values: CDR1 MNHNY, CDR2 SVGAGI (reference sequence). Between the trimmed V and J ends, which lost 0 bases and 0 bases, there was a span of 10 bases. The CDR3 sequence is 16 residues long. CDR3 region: CASSYSIGASTDTQYF. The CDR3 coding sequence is TGTGCCAGCAGTTACTCGATCGGAGCCAGCACAGATACGCAGTATTTT.

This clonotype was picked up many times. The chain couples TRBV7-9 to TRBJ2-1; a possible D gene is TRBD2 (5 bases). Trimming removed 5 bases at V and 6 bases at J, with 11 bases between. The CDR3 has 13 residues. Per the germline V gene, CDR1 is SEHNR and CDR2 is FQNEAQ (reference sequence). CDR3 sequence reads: CASSATRSNEQFF. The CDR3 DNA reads TGTGCCAGCAGCGCTACTAGGAGCAATGAGCAGTTCTTC.

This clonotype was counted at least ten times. The CDR3 spells CSARGAGSYNEQFF. The CDR3 DNA reads TGCAGTGCTAGAGGGGCAGGCAGCTACAATGAGCAGTTCTTC. This rearrangement joins TRBV20-1 to TRBJ2-1; no definite D call. Trimming took off 1 base at V and 3 bases at J, with 10 bases between the two ends. The CDR3 contains 14 residues. The germline V gene has CDR1 DFQATT and CDR2 SNEGSKA (reference sequence).

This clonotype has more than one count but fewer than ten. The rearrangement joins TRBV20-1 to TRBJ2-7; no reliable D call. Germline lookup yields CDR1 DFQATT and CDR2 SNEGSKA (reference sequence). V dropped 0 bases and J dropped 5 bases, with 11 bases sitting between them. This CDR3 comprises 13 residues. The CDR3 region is CSARDWHEDEQYF. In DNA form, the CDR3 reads TGCAGTGCTAGAGATTGGCATGAGGACGAGCAGTACTTC.

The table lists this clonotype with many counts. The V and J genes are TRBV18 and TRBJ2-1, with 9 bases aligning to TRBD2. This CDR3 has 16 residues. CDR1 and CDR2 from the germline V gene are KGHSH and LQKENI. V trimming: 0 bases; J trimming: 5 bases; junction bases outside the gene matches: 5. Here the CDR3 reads CASSPPFSGSHNEQFF. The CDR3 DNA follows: TGTGCCAGCTCACCACCCTTTAGCGGGAGTCACAATGAGCAGTTCTTC.

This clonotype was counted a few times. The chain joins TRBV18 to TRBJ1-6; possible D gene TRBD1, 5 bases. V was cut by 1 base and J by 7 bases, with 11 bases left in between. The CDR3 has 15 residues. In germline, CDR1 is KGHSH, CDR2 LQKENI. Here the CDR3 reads CASSPQPGRNSPLHF. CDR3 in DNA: TGTGCCAGCTCACCACAGCCAGGGCGGAATTCACCCCTCCACTTT.

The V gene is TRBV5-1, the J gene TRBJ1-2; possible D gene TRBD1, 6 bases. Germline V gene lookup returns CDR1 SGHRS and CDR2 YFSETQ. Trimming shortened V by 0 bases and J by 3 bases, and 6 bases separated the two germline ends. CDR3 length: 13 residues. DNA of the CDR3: TGCGCCAGCAGCTTGGACAGGGACTATGGCTACACCTTC. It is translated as CASSLDRDYGYTF.

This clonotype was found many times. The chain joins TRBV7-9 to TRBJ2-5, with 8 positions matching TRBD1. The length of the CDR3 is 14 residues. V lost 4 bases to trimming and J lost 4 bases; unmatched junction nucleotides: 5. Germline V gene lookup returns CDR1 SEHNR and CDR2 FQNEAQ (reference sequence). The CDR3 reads CASSSSGGLETQYF. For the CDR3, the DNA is TGTGCCAGCAGCTCGTCAGGGGGCTTAGAGACCCAGTACTTC. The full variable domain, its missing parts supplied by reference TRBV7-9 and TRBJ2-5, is DTGVSQNPRHKITKRGQNVTFRCDPISEHNRLYWYRQTLGQGPEFLTYFQNEAQLEKSRLLSDRFSAERPKGSFSTLEIQRTEQGDSAMYLCASSSSGGLETQYFGPGTRLLVL.